Below are 17 T cell receptor beta chains sequenced from a single sample in a study of shared clonotypes between healthy human individuals. The table came from immunoSEQ multiplex PCR; TCRdb's copy has only in-frame clones and leaves some out. The table includes some 2,000,000 clones, almost 96% detected once. The sequenced material came from naive CD4+ T cells sorted from blood. Subset of the sample: CD45RA+ positively selected. These receptors all stem from a man younger than 35 in good health.

V is TRBV28 and J is TRBJ2-3; TRBD2 agrees at 7 bases. J lost 1 base, V lost 10 bases, and 5 bases had no gene match. There are 13 residues in the CDR3. CDR1 and CDR2 from the germline V gene are MDHEN and SYDVKM. CDR3 loop: CATLRGGTDTQYF. CDR3 nucleotide sequence: TGTGCCACCCTTCGGGGGGGCACAGATACGCAGTATTTT.

The rearrangement joins TRBV27 to TRBJ2-5; no reliable D call. The CDR3 is 13 amino acids. V was cut by 2 bases and J by 1 base, with 5 bases left in between. Germline V gene data show CDR1 as MNHEY and CDR2 as SMNVEV (reference sequence). CDR3 DNA sequence: TGTGCCAGCAGTTTAAGCACCCAAGAGACCCAGTACTTC. It specifies CASSLSTQETQYF.

This clone was recorded once. The chain is built from TRBV10-2 and TRBJ1-2, with D tentatively TRBD1 (5 bases). The germline V and J ends were trimmed by 7 bases and 5 bases, with 14 bases remaining between them. CDR3 length: 13 amino acids. CDR1 is WSHSY and CDR2 is SAAADI in the germline V gene. The CDR3 region has the DNA TGCGCCAGCATAGCCGGGACCCATTATGGCTACACCTTC. Amino acids: CASIAGTHYGYTF.

The V call is TRBV30, the J call TRBJ1-2; TRBD1 might be the D (5 bases). The length of the CDR3 is 14 residues. The ends were cut back, 2 bases at V and 4 bases at J, with 14 bases in the middle. Germline CDR1 is GTSNPN and CDR2 is SVGIG (reference sequence). The CDR3 nucleotides read TGTGCCTGGAGTACGGGACTCCGGACCTATGGCTACACCTTC. Protein product: CAWSTGLRTYGYTF. The complete variable domain, with remaining parts taken from reference TRBV30 and TRBJ1-2, reads SQTIHQWPATLVQPVGSPLSLECTVEGTSNPNLYWYRQAAGRGLQLLFYSVGIGQISSEVPQNLSASRPQDRQFILSSKKLLLSDSGFYLCAWSTGLRTYGYTFGSGTRLTVV.

The rearrangement joins TRBV30 to TRBJ2-7, with D tentatively TRBD2 (6 bases). The CDR3 totals 14 residues. Germline CDR1 is GTSNPN and CDR2 is SVGIG (reference sequence). V was trimmed by 3 bases and J by 5 bases, leaving 17 bases between them. CDR3: CAWSPGSPGHEQYF. DNA of the CDR3: TGTGCCTGGAGCCCCGGGAGCCCCGGGCACGAGCAGTACTTC.

The J gene is TRBJ1-5, the V gene TRBV27, with no clear D. The germline CDR1 and CDR2 sequences are MNHEY and SMNVEV (reference sequence). The CDR3 runs 13 residues. The V and J ends lost 3 bases and 2 bases respectively, with 5 bases between them. CDR3 in DNA: TGTGCCAGCAGTTTGGTACGCAATCAGCCCCAGCATTTT. Protein product: CASSLVRNQPQHF.

This clone showed up just once. The V and J genes are TRBV5-8 and TRBJ2-3; tentative D call: TRBD2 (5 bases). V gave up 2 bases and J gave up 1 base, with 11 bases separating them. The CDR3 runs 15 residues. Per the germline V gene, CDR1 is SGHTS and CDR2 is YDEGEE. The CDR3 DNA reads TGTGCCAGCAGCTTTTCAGGACTGGGCACAGATACGCAGTATTTT. It translates to CASSFSGLGTDTQYF. The full variable domain, its missing parts supplied by reference TRBV5-8 and TRBJ2-3, is EAGVTQSPTHLIKTRGQQATLRCSPISGHTSVYWYQQALGLGLQFLLWYDEGEERNRGNFPPRFSGRQFPNYSSELNVNALELEDSALYLCASSFSGLGTDTQYFGPGTRLTVL.

As to this clone: This specimen includes other DNA sequences encoding the same CDR3. The CDR3 DNA reads as TGCGCCAGCAGCTTGGTAGGAGTTAGGGAGACCCAGTACTTC. Its translation is CASSLVGVRETQYF. This chain links TRBV5-1 with TRBJ2-5; D unresolved. The V and J ends lost 0 bases and 5 bases respectively, with 11 bases between them. Germline loops: CDR1 SGHRS, CDR2 YFSETQ. This CDR3 region has 14 residues.

The V gene is TRBV30, the J gene TRBJ2-7; 7 positions agree with TRBD1. Germline CDR1 is GTSNPN and CDR2 is SVGIG (reference sequence). This CDR3 is 17 amino acids long. J gave up 2 bases and V 0 bases, and 13 bases lay outside the gene matches. The CDR3 loop reads CAWSVSPRGTVPYEQYF. CDR3 nucleotides: TGTGCCTGGAGTGTATCCCCTAGGGGGACAGTGCCCTACGAGCAGTACTTC.

The chain joins TRBV30 to TRBJ2-7; 8 nucleotides align to TRBD1. Trimming took 4 bases from V and 0 from J; bases not matched to a gene: 8. The CDR3 extends over 15 amino acids. Germline V gene data show CDR1 as GTSNPN and CDR2 as SVGIG (reference sequence). CDR3: CAWTLSGTGSYEQYF. As DNA, the CDR3 is TGTGCCTGGACTCTCTCCGGGACAGGCTCCTACGAGCAGTACTTC.

On this clone: Other DNA sequences in this sample translate to the same CDR3. The chain uses TRBV6-1 and TRBJ1-5; no firm D call. The CDR3 covers 12 residues. CDR1 is MNHNS and CDR2 is SASEGT in the germline V gene. The V gene lost 3 bases and the J gene lost 4 bases, with 4 bases spanning the gap. Here the CDR3 reads CASSDRNQPQHF. The CDR3 region has the DNA TGTGCCAGCAGTGACAGAAATCAGCCCCAGCATTTT.

V is TRBV5-1 and J is TRBJ2-1, with a possible D match to TRBD2 (6 bases). The CDR3 runs to 14 residues. CDR1 SGHRS and CDR2 YFSETQ come from the germline V gene. Trimming removed 7 bases from V and 3 bases from J, with 14 bases in between. This chain's CDR3 is CASLNGGNYNEQFF. Here the CDR3 DNA reads TGCGCCAGCCTCAATGGGGGGAACTACAATGAGCAGTTCTTC.

V usage is TRBV21-1 and J usage is TRBJ2-1; TRBD1, the table's D call, lacks a check against the DNA. TRBV21-1 is designated a pseudogene. This CDR3 spans 16 amino acids. Here the CDR3 reads CANPTGQGRSYNEQFF. The CDR3 DNA reads as TGTGCCAACCCGACAGGACAGGGCCGCTCCTACAATGAGCAGTTCTTC.

This rearrangement joins TRBV30 to TRBJ2-4, with D perhaps TRBD1 (6 bases). CDR1 GTSNPN and CDR2 SVGIG come from the germline V gene (reference sequence). V gave up 0 bases and J gave up 0 bases, with 15 bases separating them. The CDR3 runs to 17 residues. CDR3 region: CAWSVVRTAIAKNIQYF. In DNA, the CDR3 is TGTGCCTGGAGTGTTGTGAGGACAGCTATAGCCAAAAACATTCAGTACTTC.

This clone was seen a single time. This sequence joins TRBV5-3 and TRBJ2-4; 11 positions agree with TRBD2. TRBV5-3 is labeled an ORF, and its function is uncertain. This CDR3 region has 17 residues. J was trimmed by 4 bases and V by 8 bases; bases with no gene match: 14. DNA for the CDR3: TGTGCCAGTTCGGAACCGACTAGCGGGGAGTTAAAAAACATTCAGTACTTC. This sequence encodes CASSEPTSGELKNIQYF.

This sequence joins TRBV5-1 and TRBJ2-7, with 7 bases that match TRBD1. Trimming took 4 bases from V and 0 from J; bases not matched to a gene: 7. CDR1 and CDR2 (germline): SGHRS, YFSETQ. This CDR3 has 15 residues. The CDR3, as DNA: TGCGCCAGCAGCCCAGGTAGGGACAGCTCCTACGAGCAGTACTTC. Its translation is CASSPGRDSSYEQYF.

As concerns this clone: Other nucleotide sequences from this sample produce the same CDR3. The chain uses TRBV30 and TRBJ2-7; D might be TRBD1 (5 bases). V was pared by 1 base and J by 4 bases, with 8 bases between. Germline values: CDR1 GTSNPN, CDR2 SVGIG (reference sequence). The CDR3 contains 12 residues. The CDR3 DNA reads as TGTGCCTGGAGTGCCTCAGGGTACGAGCAGTACTTC. It translates to CAWSASGYEQYF.